The text below deals with one T cell receptor (beta chain). As handled by the study authors: Reference gene primer amplification in the assay estimated nucleated cell counts. Assay used: immunoSEQ multiplex PCR; TCRdb lists only in-frame clones, some missing. The V and J calls and clone size are taken from that table; D and trimming were inferred from the DNA. The sample lists more than 95,000 clones; approximately 84% were seen once. This entry belongs to a study of blood T cell repertoires in COVID-19. Study-level background: From the United States, Italy and Spain came samples of acute and convalescent COVID-19. In each case, the material was cDNA or gDNA derived from T cells, B-cell-depleted T cells, or PBMCs.

Germline trimming cut 4 bases from V and 4 bases from J; bases unmatched to any gene: 13. In germline, CDR1 is GTSNPN, CDR2 SVGIG (reference sequence). The CDR3 extends over 15 amino acids. The chain recombines TRBV30 with TRBJ2-7, with 7 nucleotides matching TRBD2. This TCR derives from a man aged 65-85 years with active or convalescent COVID-19. The specimen was peripheral blood. CDR3 nucleotide sequence: TGTGCCTGGAAGGGGCCCGGGGGGACGGGGTACGAGCAGTACTTC. Its protein is CAWKGPGGTGYEQYF.